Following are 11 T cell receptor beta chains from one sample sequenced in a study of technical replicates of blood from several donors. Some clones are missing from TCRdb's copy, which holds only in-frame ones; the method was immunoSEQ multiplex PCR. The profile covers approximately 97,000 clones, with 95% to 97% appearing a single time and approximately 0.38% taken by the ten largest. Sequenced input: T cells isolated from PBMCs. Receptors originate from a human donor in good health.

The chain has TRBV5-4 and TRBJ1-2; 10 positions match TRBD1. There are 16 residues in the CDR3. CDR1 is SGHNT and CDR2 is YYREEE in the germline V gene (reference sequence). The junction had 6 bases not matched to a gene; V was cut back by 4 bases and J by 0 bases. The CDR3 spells CASSDRGLPPNYGYTF. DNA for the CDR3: TGTGCCAGCAGCGACAGGGGGCTACCCCCTAACTATGGCTACACCTTC.

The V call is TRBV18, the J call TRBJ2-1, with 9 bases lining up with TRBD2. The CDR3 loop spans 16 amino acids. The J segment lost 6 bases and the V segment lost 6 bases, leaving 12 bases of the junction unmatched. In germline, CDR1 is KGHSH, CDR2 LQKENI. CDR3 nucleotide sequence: TGTGCCAGCTCTCTTACCGGGACTAGCTATATCAATGAGCAGTTCTTC. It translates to CASSLTGTSYINEQFF. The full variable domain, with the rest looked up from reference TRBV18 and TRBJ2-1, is NAGVMQNPRHLVRRRGQEARLRCSPMKGHSHVYWYRQLPEEGLKFMVYLQKENIIDESGMPKERFSAEFPKEGPSILRIQQVVRGDSAAYFCASSLTGTSYINEQFFGPGTRLTVL.

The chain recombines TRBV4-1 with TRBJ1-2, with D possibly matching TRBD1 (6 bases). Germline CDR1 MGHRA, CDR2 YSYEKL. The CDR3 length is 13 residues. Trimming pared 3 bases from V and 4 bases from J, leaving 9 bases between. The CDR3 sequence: CASSQQGIYGYTF. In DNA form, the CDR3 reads TGCGCCAGCAGCCAGCAGGGGATCTATGGCTACACCTTC.

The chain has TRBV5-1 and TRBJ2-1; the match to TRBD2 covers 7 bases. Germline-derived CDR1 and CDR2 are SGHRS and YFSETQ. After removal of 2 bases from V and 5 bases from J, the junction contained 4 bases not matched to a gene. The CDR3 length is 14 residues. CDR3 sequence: CASSLRAGNNEQFF. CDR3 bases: TGCGCCAGCAGCTTACGAGCGGGGAACAATGAGCAGTTCTTC.

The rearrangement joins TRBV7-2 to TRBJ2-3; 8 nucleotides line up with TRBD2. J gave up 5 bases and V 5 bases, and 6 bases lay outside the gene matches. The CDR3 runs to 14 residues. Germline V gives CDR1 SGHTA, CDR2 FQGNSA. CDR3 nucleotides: TGTGCCAGCAGCACCCGCGCGGGGGGAGATACGCAGTATTTT. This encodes CASSTRAGGDTQYF.

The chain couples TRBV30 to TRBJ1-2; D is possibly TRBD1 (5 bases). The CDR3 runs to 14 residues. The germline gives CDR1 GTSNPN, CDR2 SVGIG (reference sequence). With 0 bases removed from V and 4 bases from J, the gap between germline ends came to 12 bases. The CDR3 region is CAWSVIAGVYGYTF. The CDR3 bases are TGTGCCTGGAGTGTTATAGCGGGGGTCTATGGCTACACCTTC.

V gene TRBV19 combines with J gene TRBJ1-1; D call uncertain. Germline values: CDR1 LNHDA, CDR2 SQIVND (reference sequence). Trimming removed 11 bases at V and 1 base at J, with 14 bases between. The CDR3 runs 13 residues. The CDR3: CAVLQNGNTEAFF. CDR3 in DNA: TGTGCCGTCTTACAAAATGGGAACACTGAAGCTTTCTTT.

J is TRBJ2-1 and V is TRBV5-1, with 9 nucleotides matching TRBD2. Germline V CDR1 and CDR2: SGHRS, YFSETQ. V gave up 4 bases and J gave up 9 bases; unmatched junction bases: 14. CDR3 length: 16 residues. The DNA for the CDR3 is TGCGCCAGCAGCCCCCGGGCGTCTAGCGGGACGCGTGAGCAGTTCTTC. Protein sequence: CASSPRASSGTREQFF.

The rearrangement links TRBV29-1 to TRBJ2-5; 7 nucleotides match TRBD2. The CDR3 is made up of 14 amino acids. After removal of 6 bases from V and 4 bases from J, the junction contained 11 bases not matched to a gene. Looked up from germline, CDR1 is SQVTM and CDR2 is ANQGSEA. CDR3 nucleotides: TGCAGCGTCGACAGCGGGGAGGTTGGAGAGACCCAGTACTTC. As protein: CSVDSGEVGETQYF.

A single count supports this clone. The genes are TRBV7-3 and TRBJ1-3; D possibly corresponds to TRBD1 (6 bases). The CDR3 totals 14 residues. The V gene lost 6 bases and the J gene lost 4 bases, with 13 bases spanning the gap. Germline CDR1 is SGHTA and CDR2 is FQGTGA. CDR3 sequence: CASSLTGNGNTIYF. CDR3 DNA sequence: TGTGCCAGCAGTTTGACAGGCAACGGAAACACCATATATTTT.

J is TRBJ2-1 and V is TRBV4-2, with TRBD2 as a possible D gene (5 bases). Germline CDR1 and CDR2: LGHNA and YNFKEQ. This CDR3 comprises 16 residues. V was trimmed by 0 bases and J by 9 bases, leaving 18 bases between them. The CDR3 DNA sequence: TGTGCCAGCAGCCAAGAACCATACGGAGGTTCTGGTGAGCAGTTCTTC. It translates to CASSQEPYGGSGEQFF.